The T cell receptor beta chain under discussion was sequenced for a study of T-cell reconstitution after alpha-beta-depleted transplantation in children. Remarks on this clonotype: Its specificity is unknown. A read error may account for a junction end that differs from germline.

General study findings and limits: Several hundred expanded graft clones reportedly gave rise to the alpha-beta T cells present about two months after transplant. A year post-transplant, T-cell counts and diversity derived mostly from newly produced T cells.

The library targeted TCRbeta and was prepared with unique molecular identifiers. TCRdb analysed the PCR reads with MiXCR anew, one entry per CDR3 protein. The sample consists of fewer than 700,000 distinct CDR3 sequences, 10% to 15% of them appearing once. This CDR3 region has 15 residues. Germline values: CDR1 DFQATT, CDR2 SNEGSKA (reference sequence). The TCR comes from a male patient younger than 18 who had a stem cell transplant for acute myeloid leukemia, so the T cells may come from the graft donor. The sample here was PBMCs, mostly from graft donor cells, taken 360 days after TCRalphabeta/CD19-depleted stem cell transplant. The V and J genes are TRBV20-1 and TRBJ2-7; 9 positions agree with TRBD2. CDR3 DNA: TGCAGTGCCGAAGGGGCGGGAGGGCCCTCCAACGAGCAGTACTTC. The encoded protein is CSAEGAGGPSNEQYF.